Below are 7 T cell receptor beta chains sequenced from a single sample in a study of response to subunit inactivated influenza vaccine (dated by TCRdb to about 2018). Libraries were prepared through RT-PCR. Instrument on record: Illumina HiSeq 2500. Using fastp trimming at Q25 and MiXCR clonotype assembly, TCRdb reanalyzed the public sequencing data and kept in-frame beta chains. Rows are unified per CDR3 protein, each entry keeping the most common DNA and genes. In all, the sample holds roughly 540,000 distinct CDR3 sequences, and approximately 24% of those were seen once. The ten largest clones represent about 3% of the sample. This sample was also put to use in a study of T cells expressing NK-cell markers. The second study also describes: 5'RACE template switching, by which a universal primer site and unique molecular identifiers were added, was used to make TCR beta cDNA libraries.

The sample consisted of CD4+ T cells sorted from PBMCs, taken about 13 days after vaccination. The receptors originated from a man between 50 and 59 years old who received an inactivated influenza vaccine. Donor details come from another sample of the same person, matched by shared clones.

This clonotype was seen ten or more times. The V and J genes are TRBV6-1 and TRBJ2-1; 11 bases align to TRBD2. Germline assignment: CDR1 MNHNS and CDR2 SASEGT. This CDR3 region has 16 residues. The trim removed 6 bases at V and 6 bases at J, leaving 10 bases unmatched. The CDR3 DNA sequence: TGTGCCAGCAGGCTACGAGGGACTAGCGGAATCAATGAGCAGTTCTTC. Amino acids: CASRLRGTSGINEQFF.

The sample holds many counts of this clonotype. This sequence joins TRBV29-1 and TRBJ2-3; D not resolved. CDR1 and CDR2 from the germline V gene are SQVTM and ANQGSEA. V lost 7 bases and J 2 bases, leaving 16 bases between the germline ends. The CDR3 spans 14 residues. The CDR3 protein is CSAFFGQATDTQYF. The CDR3 DNA reads as TGCAGCGCGTTCTTTGGGCAGGCCACAGATACGCAGTATTTT.

V and J are TRBV18 and TRBJ2-1; maybe TRBD1 (5 bases). From germline, CDR1 is KGHSH and CDR2 LQKENI. This CDR3 spans 14 amino acids. Trimming cost V 3 bases and J 4 bases, with 10 bases left between them. For the CDR3, the DNA is TGTGCCAGCTCACCGGGGCAGCCTTACAATGAGCAGTTCTTC. It yields the protein CASSPGQPYNEQFF. Variable domain in full (rest from reference TRBV18 and TRBJ2-1): NAGVMQNPRHLVRRRGQEARLRCSPMKGHSHVYWYRQLPEEGLKFMVYLQKENIIDESGMPKERFSAEFPKEGPSILRIQQVVRGDSAAYFCASSPGQPYNEQFFGPGTRLTVL.

With respect to this clonotype: A single base separates this from a much larger clone, so it may be a read error. No conserved phenylalanine or tryptophan is present at the end of the CDR3, so a read error is the likely explanation. This rearrangement joins TRBV27 to TRBJ2-7, with D perhaps TRBD2 (6 bases). The germline CDR1 and CDR2 sequences are MNHEY and SMNVEV (reference sequence). This CDR3 region has 15 residues. The V and J ends lost 5 bases and 1 base respectively, with 15 bases between them. The CDR3 DNA reads as TGTGCCAGCAGTGCCGCGGGACTGGGGTCCTACGAGCAGTACTTG. This gives the protein CASSAAGLGSYEQYL.

This clonotype was counted many times. The chain couples TRBV12-3 or TRBV12-4 to TRBJ2-6, with a tentative D call TRBD1 (5 bases). Between the trimmed V and J ends, which lost 1 base and 0 bases, there was a span of 7 bases. The CDR3 contains 16 residues. Here the CDR3 DNA reads TGTGCCAGCAGTTTAGGGGGCGCCTCTGGGGCCAACGTCCTGACTTTC. Translated, it gives CASSLGGASGANVLTF.

Note on this clonotype: A much larger clone differs by one base, so this may be a read error. The chain recombines TRBV12-3 or TRBV12-4 with TRBJ1-6; D is perhaps TRBD1 (6 bases). The CDR3 consists of 18 residues. V dropped 6 bases and J dropped 0 bases, with 18 bases sitting between them. CDR3 DNA sequence: TGTGCCAGCAGAATATACACAGGGCGCAGCTCCTATAATTCACCCCTCCACTTT. Translating it yields CASRIYTGRSSYNSPLHF.

J is TRBJ2-6 and V is TRBV11-1; TRBD2 matches 9 bases. This CDR3 spans 18 amino acids. Trimming at V came to 5 bases and at J to 0 bases, leaving 8 bases not matched to a gene. Germline values: CDR1 SGHAT, CDR2 FQDESV (reference sequence). In nucleotides, the CDR3 is TGTGCCAGCAGCCCCCGGACTAGCGCAAACTCTGGGGCCAACGTCCTGACTTTC. It codes for CASSPRTSANSGANVLTF. The full variable domain, completed using reference TRBV11-1 and TRBJ2-6, is EAEVAQSPRYKITEKSQAVAFWCDPISGHATLYWYRQILGQGPELLVQFQDESVVDDSQLPKDRFSAERLKGVDSTLKIQPAELGDSAMYLCASSPRTSANSGANVLTFGAGSRLTVL.